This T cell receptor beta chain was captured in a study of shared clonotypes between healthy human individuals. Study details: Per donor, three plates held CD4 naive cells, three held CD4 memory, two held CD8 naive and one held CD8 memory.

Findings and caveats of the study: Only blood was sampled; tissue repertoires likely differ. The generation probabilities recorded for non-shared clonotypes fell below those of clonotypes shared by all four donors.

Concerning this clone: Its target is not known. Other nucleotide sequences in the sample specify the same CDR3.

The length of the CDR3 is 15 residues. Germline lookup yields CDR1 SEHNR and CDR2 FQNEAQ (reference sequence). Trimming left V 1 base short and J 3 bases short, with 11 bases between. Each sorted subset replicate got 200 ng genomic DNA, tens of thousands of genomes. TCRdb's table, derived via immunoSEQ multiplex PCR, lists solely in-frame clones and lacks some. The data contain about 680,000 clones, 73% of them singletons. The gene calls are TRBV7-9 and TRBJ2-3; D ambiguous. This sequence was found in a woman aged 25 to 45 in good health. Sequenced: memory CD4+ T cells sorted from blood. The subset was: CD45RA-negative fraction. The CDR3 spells CASSLGPRVTDTQYF. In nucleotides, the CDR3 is TGTGCCAGCAGCTTAGGTCCCAGAGTAACAGATACGCAGTATTTT. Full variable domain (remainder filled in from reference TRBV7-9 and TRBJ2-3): DTGVSQNPRHKITKRGQNVTFRCDPISEHNRLYWYRQTLGQGPEFLTYFQNEAQLEKSRLLSDRFSAERPKGSFSTLEIQRTEQGDSAMYLCASSLGPRVTDTQYFGPGTRLTVL.